This entry features one TCR beta chain sequence. Its antigen is not identified. The authors loaded about 200 ng DNA, 25,000 to 30,000 T cell genomes, into sorted-subset replicate PCRs. This table comes from immunoSEQ multiplex PCR, and its TCRdb copy is limited to in-frame clones, with some not included. The top ten clones hold 0.11% to 0.15% of a sample with 2.5 million or so clones, just over 90% of them seen once. There are 14 residues in the CDR3. Germline CDR1 and CDR2: GTSNPN and SVGIG (reference sequence). V was trimmed by 2 bases and J by 3 bases, leaving 11 bases between them. The data derive from a study of shared clonotypes between healthy human individuals. Study findings and constraints: Generation probabilities were higher for clonotypes shared across all four sorted-subset donors than for unshared ones. Researchers sampled blood only, noting tissue repertoires likely differ.

The gene calls are TRBV30 and TRBJ1-5, with D perhaps matching TRBD1 (5 bases). Source material: naive CD4+ T cells sorted from blood. Subset defined: CD45RA+ positively selected. This clonotype was sampled from a man in his late teens or twenties in good health. CDR3 loop: CAWSLTEINQPQHF. The CDR3 DNA sequence: TGTGCCTGGAGTCTGACAGAGATCAATCAGCCCCAGCATTTT.